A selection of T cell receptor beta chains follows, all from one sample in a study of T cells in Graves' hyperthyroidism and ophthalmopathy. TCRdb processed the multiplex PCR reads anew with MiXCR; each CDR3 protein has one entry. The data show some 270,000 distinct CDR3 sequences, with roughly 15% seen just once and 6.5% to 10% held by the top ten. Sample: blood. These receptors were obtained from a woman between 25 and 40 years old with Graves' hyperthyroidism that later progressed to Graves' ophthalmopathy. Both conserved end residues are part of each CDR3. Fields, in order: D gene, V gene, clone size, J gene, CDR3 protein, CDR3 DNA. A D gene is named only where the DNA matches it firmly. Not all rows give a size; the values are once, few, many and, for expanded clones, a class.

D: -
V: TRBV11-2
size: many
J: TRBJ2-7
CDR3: CASRSVYEQYF
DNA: TGTGCCAGCCGCTCCGTCTACGAGCAGTACTTC

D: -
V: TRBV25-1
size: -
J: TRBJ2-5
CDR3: CASSNPRTEYQETQYF
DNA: TGTGCCAGCAGTAATCCCAGGACAGAGTACCAAGAGACCCAGTACTTC

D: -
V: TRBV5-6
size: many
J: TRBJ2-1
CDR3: CASSPASGGTEEEEQFF
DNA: TGTGCCAGCAGCCCCGCTTCCGGAGGGACCGAGGAGGAAGAGCAGTTCTTC

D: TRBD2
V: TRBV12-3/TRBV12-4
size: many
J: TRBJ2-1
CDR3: CASSRWREGQGSNEQFF
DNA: TGTGCCAGCAGCCGATGGCGGGAGGGCCAAGGTAGCAATGAGCAGTTCTTC

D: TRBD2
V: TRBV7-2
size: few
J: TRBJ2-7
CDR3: CASSLSGGSSYEQYF
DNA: TGTGCCAGCAGCCTGTCTGGCGGGAGTTCCTACGAGCAGTACTTC

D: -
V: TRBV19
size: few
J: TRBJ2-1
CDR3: CASRESQGGPRYNEQFF
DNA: TGTGCCAGTAGGGAATCCCAGGGGGGTCCCCGTTACAATGAGCAGTTCTTC

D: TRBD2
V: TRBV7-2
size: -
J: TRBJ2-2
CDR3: CASSQDSVPSGFAGELFF
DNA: TGTGCCAGCAGCCAAGATTCGGTACCTAGCGGGTTCGCCGGGGAGCTGTTTTTT

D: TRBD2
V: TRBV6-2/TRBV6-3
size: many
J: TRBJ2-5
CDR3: CASSYASGVQETQYF
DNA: TGTGCCAGCAGTTACGCTAGCGGGGTACAAGAGACCCAGTACTTC

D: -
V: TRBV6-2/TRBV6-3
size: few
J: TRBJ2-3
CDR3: CASSQADVLTDTQYF
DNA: TGTGCCAGCAGTCAGGCCGACGTTCTTACAGATACGCAGTATTTT

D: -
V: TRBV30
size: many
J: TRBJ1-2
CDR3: CAWSVLGLNYGYTF
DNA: TGTGCCTGGAGTGTCTTAGGTTTAAACTATGGCTACACCTTC

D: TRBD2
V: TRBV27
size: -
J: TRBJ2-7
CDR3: CASRLAGPSYEQYF
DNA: TGTGCCAGCAGGCTAGCGGGTCCCTCCTACGAGCAGTACTTC

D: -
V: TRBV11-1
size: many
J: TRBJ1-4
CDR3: CASSPTGGTHEKLFF
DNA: TGTGCCAGCAGCCCAACGGGGGGGACGCATGAAAAACTGTTTTTT

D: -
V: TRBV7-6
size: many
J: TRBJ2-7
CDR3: CASSFEGGRGEQYF
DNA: TGTGCCAGCAGCTTTGAGGGGGGAAGGGGCGAGCAGTACTTC

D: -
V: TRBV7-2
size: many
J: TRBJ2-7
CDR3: CASSLDPLLLGGEQYF
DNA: TGTGCCAGCAGCTTAGACCCCTTACTTCTGGGCGGCGAGCAGTACTTC

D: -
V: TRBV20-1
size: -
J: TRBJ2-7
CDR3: CSASEAGPSSYEQYF
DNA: TGCAGTGCCTCAGAAGCAGGCCCAAGCTCCTACGAGCAGTACTTC

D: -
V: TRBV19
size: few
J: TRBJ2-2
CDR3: CASSIGATGHTGELFF
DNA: TGTGCCAGTAGTATAGGGGCAACGGGTCACACCGGGGAGCTGTTTTTT

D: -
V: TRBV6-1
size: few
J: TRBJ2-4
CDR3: CASRGSTKNIQYF
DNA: TGTGCCAGCAGAGGGTCCACCAAAAACATTCAGTACTTC

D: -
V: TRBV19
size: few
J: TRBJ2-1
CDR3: CASSIGTESSYNEQFF
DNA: TGTGCCAGTAGTATAGGAACAGAAAGCTCCTACAATGAGCAGTTCTTC

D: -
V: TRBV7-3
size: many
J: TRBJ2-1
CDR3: CASSSPGTPQGQFF
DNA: TGTGCCAGCAGCTCCCCCGGGACCCCTCAAGGGCAGTTCTTC

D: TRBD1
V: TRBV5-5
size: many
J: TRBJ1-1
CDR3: CASSLGDRVEAFF
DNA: TGTGCCAGCAGCTTAGGGGACAGGGTTGAAGCTTTCTTT

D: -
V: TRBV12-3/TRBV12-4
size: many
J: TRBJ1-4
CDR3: CASSLWGPPNEKLFF
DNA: TGTGCCAGCAGTTTATGGGGACCCCCTAATGAAAAACTGTTTTTT

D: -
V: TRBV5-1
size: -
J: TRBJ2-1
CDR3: CASSLEHGSYNEQFF
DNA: TGCGCCAGCAGCTTGGAGCACGGATCCTACAATGAGCAGTTCTTC

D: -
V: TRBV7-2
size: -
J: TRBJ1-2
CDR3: CASSSLVVGYTF
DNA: TGTGCCAGCAGCTCCTTGGTGGTTGGCTACACCTTC

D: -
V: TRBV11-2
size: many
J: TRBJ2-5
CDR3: CASSLEASQETQYF
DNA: TGTGCCAGCAGCTTAGAGGCTAGCCAAGAGACCCAGTACTTC

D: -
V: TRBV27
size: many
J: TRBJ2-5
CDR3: CASSPQGTRWETQYF
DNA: TGTGCCAGCAGTCCTCAAGGGACGAGGTGGGAGACCCAGTACTTC

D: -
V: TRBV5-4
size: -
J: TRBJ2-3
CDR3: CASSRERGTDTQYF
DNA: TGTGCCAGCAGCAGAGAGCGAGGCACAGATACGCAGTATTTT

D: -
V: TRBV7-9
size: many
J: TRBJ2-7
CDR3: CASSHWDTDYEQYF
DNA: TGTGCCAGCAGCCATTGGGACACTGACTACGAGCAGTACTTC

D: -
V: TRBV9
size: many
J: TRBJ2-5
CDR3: CASSVEGIETQYF
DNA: TGTGCCAGCAGCGTAGAGGGGATAGAGACCCAGTACTTC

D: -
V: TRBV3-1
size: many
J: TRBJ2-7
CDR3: CASSQDLRTWWQYF
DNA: TGTGCCAGCAGCCAAGATTTACGGACCTGGTGGCAGTACTTC

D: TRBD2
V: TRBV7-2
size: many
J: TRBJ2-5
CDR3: CASSLVSSGVTQETQYF
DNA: TGTGCCAGCAGCTTAGTTTCTAGCGGGGTAACCCAAGAGACCCAGTACTTC

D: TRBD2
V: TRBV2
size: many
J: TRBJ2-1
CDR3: CASRMGGALSYNEQFF
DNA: TGTGCCAGCAGGATGGGAGGGGCCCTCTCCTACAATGAGCAGTTCTTC

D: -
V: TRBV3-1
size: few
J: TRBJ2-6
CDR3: CASGGKPASGANVLTF
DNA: TGTGCCAGCGGGGGGAAGCCTGCCTCTGGGGCCAACGTCCTGACTTTC

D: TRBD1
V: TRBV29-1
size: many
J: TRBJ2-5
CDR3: CSVNRGETQYF
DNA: TGCAGCGTAAACAGGGGTGAGACCCAGTACTTC

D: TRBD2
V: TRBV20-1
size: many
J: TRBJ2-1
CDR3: CSASPTSGGLNEQFF
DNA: TGCAGTGCTAGCCCGACTAGCGGGGGTCTCAATGAGCAGTTCTTC

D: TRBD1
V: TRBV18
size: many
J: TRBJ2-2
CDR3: CASSPPGTGNTGELFF
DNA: TGTGCCAGCTCACCACCCGGGACAGGGAACACCGGGGAGCTGTTTTTT

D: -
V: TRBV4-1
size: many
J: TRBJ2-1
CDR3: CASSQDPTSSYNEQFF
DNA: TGCGCCAGCAGCCAAGATCCAACAAGCTCCTACAATGAGCAGTTCTTC

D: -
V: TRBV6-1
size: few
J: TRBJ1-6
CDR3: CASSRGNYNSPLHF
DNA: TGTGCCAGCAGTAGGGGGAATTATAATTCACCCCTCCACTTT

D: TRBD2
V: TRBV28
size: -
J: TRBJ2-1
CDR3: CASSIGTSGSFGETQFF
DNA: TGTGCCAGCAGCATAGGGACTAGCGGGAGTTTTGGAGAGACCCAGTTCTTC

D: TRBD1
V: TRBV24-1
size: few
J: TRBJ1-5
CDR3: CATSGSGQGDQPQHF
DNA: TGTGCCACCAGTGGTTCCGGACAGGGGGATCAGCCCCAGCATTTT

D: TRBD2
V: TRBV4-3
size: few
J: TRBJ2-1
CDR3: CASSHGRDGNEQFF
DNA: TGCGCCAGCAGCCACGGGAGGGATGGCAATGAGCAGTTCTTC

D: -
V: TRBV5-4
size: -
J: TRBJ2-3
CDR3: CASSLKGFTDTQYF
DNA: TGTGCCAGCAGCTTGAAAGGGTTCACAGATACGCAGTATTTT

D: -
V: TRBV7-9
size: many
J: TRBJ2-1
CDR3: CASSWDSSNEQFF
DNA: TGTGCCAGCAGCTGGGACTCATCCAATGAGCAGTTCTTC

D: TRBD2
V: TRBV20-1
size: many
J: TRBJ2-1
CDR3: CSARELAGVRDEQFF
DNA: TGCAGTGCCAGAGAACTAGCGGGAGTAAGGGATGAGCAGTTCTTC

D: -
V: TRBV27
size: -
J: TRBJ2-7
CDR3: CASSLAAGIYEQYF
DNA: TGTGCCAGCAGTTTGGCCGCTGGAATCTACGAGCAGTACTTC

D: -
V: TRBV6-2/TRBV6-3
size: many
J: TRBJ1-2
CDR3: CASTPRQRLYNYGYTF
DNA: TGTGCCAGCACCCCCCGCCAGAGGCTCTATAACTATGGCTACACCTTC

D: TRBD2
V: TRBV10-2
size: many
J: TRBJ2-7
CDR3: CASSPVQAGAPWGEQYF
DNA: TGCGCCAGCAGTCCCGTTCAAGCGGGAGCGCCCTGGGGGGAGCAGTACTTC

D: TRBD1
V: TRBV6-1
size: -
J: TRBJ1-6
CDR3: CASSRRDSNSPLHF
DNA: TGTGCCAGCAGCCGCCGGGACAGCAATTCACCCCTCCACTTT

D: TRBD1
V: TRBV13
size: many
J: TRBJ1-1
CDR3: CASSLPTGTGTEAFF
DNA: TGTGCCAGCAGCTTACCGACAGGGACGGGGACTGAAGCTTTCTTT

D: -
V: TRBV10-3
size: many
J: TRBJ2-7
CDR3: CAISEGGAESSYEQYF
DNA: TGTGCCATCAGTGAGGGGGGGGCTGAAAGCTCCTACGAGCAGTACTTC

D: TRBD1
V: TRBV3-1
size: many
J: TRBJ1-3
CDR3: CASSQDIGQGTGNTIYF
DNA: TGTGCCAGCAGCCAAGATATCGGACAGGGAACTGGAAACACCATATATTTT

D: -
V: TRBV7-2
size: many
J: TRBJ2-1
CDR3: CASSLDSSYNEQFF
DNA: TGTGCCAGCAGCTTGGACAGTTCCTACAATGAGCAGTTCTTC

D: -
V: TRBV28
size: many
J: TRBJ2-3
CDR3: CASNGLGSHTQYF
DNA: TGTGCCAGTAATGGCCTCGGGAGTCATACGCAGTATTTT

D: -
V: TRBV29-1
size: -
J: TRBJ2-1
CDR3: CSVAGGRVGKNNEQFF
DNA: TGCAGCGTCGCCGGGGGAAGAGTGGGAAAAAACAATGAGCAGTTCTTC